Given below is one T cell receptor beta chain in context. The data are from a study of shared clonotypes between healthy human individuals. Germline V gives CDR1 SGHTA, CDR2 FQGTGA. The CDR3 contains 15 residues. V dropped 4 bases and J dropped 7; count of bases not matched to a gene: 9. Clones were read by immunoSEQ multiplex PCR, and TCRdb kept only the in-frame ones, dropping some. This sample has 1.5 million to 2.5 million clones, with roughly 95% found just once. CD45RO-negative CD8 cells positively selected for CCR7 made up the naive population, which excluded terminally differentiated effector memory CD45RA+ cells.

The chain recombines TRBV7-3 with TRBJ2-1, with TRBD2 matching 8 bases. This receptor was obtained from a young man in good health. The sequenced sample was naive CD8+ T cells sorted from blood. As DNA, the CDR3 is TGTGCCAGCAGCTCGTATTCAGCGGGGGTTAATGAGCAGTTCTTC. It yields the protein CASSSYSAGVNEQFF.